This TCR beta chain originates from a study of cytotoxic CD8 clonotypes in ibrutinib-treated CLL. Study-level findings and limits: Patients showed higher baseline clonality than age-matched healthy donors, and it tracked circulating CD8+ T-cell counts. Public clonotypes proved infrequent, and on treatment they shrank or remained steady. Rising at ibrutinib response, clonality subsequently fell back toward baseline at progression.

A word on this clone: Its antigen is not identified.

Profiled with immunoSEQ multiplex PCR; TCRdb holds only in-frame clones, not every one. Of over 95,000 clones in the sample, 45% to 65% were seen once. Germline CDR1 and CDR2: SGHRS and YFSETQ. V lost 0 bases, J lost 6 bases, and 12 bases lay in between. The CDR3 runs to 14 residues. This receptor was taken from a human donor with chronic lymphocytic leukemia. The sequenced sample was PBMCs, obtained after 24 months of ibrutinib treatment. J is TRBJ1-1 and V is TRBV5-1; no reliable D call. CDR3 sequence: CASSLGVGSSEAFF. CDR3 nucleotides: TGCGCCAGCAGCTTGGGGGTGGGATCCTCTGAAGCTTTCTTT.